The rows below give T cell receptor beta chains drawn from one sample of a study of blood T cell repertoires in COVID-19. The data were produced by immunoSEQ multiplex PCR, yet TCRdb's version contains in-frame clones alone and is incomplete. The top ten clones hold 15% to 20% of a sample with about 76,000 clones, roughly 80% of them seen once. The sequenced sample was peripheral blood. These receptors came from a woman aged 55-69 years with acute or convalescent COVID-19. Both conserved end residues are trimmed from each CDR3. The D gene is left open where the match is weak.

TRBV6-5	TRBJ1-3	-	ASLGGKIGNTIY
TRBV7-2	TRBJ2-5	TRBD2	ASSGKAGGLPGETQY
TRBV10-3	TRBJ1-6	TRBD1	AISESGRGQGDSPLH
TRBV6-5	TRBJ1-6	TRBD1	ASSNLQGAGSPLH
TRBV2	TRBJ2-5	TRBD2	ASSDWVAGGRETQY
TRBV7-2	TRBJ2-5	TRBD2	ASSLAAGGPAETQY
TRBV24-1	TRBJ1-5	-	ATSDSRTGILSNQPQH
TRBV4-3	TRBJ1-5	-	ASSQGPQVYQPQH
TRBV10-3	TRBJ2-5	-	AISESQGETQY
TRBV29-1	TRBJ2-7	TRBD1	SVVPRDRGSYEQY
TRBV5-1	TRBJ1-1	-	ASSLESGGRTEAF
TRBV29-1	TRBJ1-1	-	SVRGSANTEAF
TRBV7-9	TRBJ1-2	TRBD1	ASSDSTGARYDGYT
TRBV5-4	TRBJ1-4	-	ASSPGDGPTNEKLF
TRBV3-1/TRBV3-2	TRBJ2-1	TRBD1	ASSRTGTGYNEQF
TRBV24-1	TRBJ2-5	-	ATSDFQGSETQY
TRBV28	TRBJ1-2	TRBD1	ASSLPGQGPKNGYT
TRBV7-2	TRBJ2-3	-	ASSSEGVRTDTQY
TRBV6-6	TRBJ1-6	-	ASSHPGGQRYNSPLH
TRBV5-6	TRBJ1-4	-	ASSLPGTPNEKLF
TRBV4-3	TRBJ2-7	-	ASSQDLQAYEQY
TRBV18	TRBJ2-2	TRBD1	ASSPGQGGGELF